This TCR beta chain emerged from a study of cytomegalovirus exposure and HLA in healthy donors. Study details: Early released data comprised 75 million to 100 million unique TCRs from HLA-typed donors.

V shed 8 bases, J shed 7 bases, and the junction held 13 bases outside the gene matches. The CDR3 runs to 14 residues. Per the germline V gene, CDR1 is LNHDA and CDR2 is SQIVND (reference sequence). Amplification used 60 Vbeta primers and 13 Jbeta primers. Here immunoSEQ multiplex PCR was the method, and the copy in TCRdb shows in-frame clones only, minus some. The sample consists of about 120,000 clones, 70% to 80% of them appearing once. The clonotype originates from a woman between 35 and 50 years old in good health and CMV-seropositive. The chain has TRBV19 and TRBJ1-1; 7 bases are a match to TRBD1. Sequencing was performed on PBMCs. The DNA of the CDR3 is TGTGCCAGTGGGCCCGACAGGGATGAGGGTGAAGCTTTCTTT. It yields the protein CASGPDRDEGEAFF.